This is a list of T cell receptor beta chains from one sample in a study of T cell responses to AZD1222 COVID-19 vaccine. TCRdb's copy holds only in-frame clones and misses some; the assay was immunoSEQ multiplex PCR. Of 110,000 or so clones detected, approximately 83% appear once; the ten largest clones hold 9.4%. The sequenced sample was peripheral blood, obtained on day 0 of AZD1222 vaccination. The receptors stem from an adult in good health. CDR3s leave out the opening cysteine and the closing phenylalanine or tryptophan.

j_call v_call cdr3_aa
TRBJ1-6 TRBV5-1 ASSGGTGDNSPLH
TRBJ2-5 TRBV6-2/TRBV6-3 ASSYRVRGTQETQY
TRBJ2-3 TRBV7-6 ASSLMVSKGGQAVNTQY
TRBJ1-6 TRBV13 ASSLRGTLRPSPLH
TRBJ1-2 TRBV6-6 ASRLQGIGYT
TRBJ1-2 TRBV6-2/TRBV6-3 ASSYGGTYGYT
TRBJ2-1 TRBV4-1 ASSLIQGPDEQF
TRBJ2-7 TRBV28 ASTSVGREQY
TRBJ1-5 TRBV6-5 ATGFNQPQH
TRBJ1-2 TRBV10-3 AISEYRETNYGYT
TRBJ1-6 TRBV18 ASSPQVRSQVNSPLH
TRBJ2-7 TRBV9 ASSVGGQGEYEQY
TRBJ1-1 TRBV12-3/TRBV12-4 ASSFSRPEAF
TRBJ2-1 TRBV7-2 ASSIGAHSDEQF
TRBJ2-7 TRBV6-6 ASSLYRTGQGFDEQY
TRBJ2-1 TRBV3-1/TRBV3-2 ASSQQGSSYNEQF
TRBJ2-7 TRBV29-1 SVAVPEQY
TRBJ2-7 TRBV30 AWSRGQGDEQY
TRBJ1-2 TRBV5-1 ASSLDTGYGYGYT
TRBJ2-7 TRBV11-3 ASSLFAGLASTYEQY
TRBJ2-7 TRBV7-2 ASSLGTGSTYEQY
TRBJ1-5 TRBV7-2 ASSPGTGGQPQH
TRBJ2-7 TRBV7-8 ASSLAGQGSEQY
TRBJ2-3 TRBV7-6 ASSLDGTSGITDTQY
TRBJ1-5 TRBV19 ASRGQNRNQPQH
TRBJ2-7 TRBV18 ASSPRNSGIFGEQY
TRBJ2-7 TRBV5-5 ASSITTGGTYEQY
TRBJ1-2 TRBV5-4 ASSLALGGARYT
TRBJ2-7 TRBV6-6 ASRGTGDEQY
TRBJ1-4 TRBV2 ASSGTGGREKLF
TRBJ2-2 TRBV12-3/TRBV12-4 ASSFLLGELF
TRBJ2-7 TRBV10-3 AIRPGQVNEQY
TRBJ1-6 TRBV3-1/TRBV3-2 ASKTGGNSPLH
TRBJ2-7 TRBV5-1 ASSTGLDGGEQY
TRBJ1-1 TRBV7-2 ASSLEFRNRGSTEAF
TRBJ2-3 TRBV9 ASTPTGGRGDTQY
TRBJ2-1 TRBV2 ASSEVLAGLYNEQF
TRBJ2-7 TRBV3-1/TRBV3-2 ASRGPGLYYEQY
TRBJ1-2 TRBV6-5 ASRTDGHYGYT
TRBJ2-3 TRBV5-6 ASSLGTVADTQY
TRBJ2-2 TRBV24-1 ATSDPYMDQSNTGELF
TRBJ1-1 TRBV7-2 ASSFTLLDTEAF
TRBJ2-5 TRBV27 ASSLSSKETQY
TRBJ2-5 TRBV21-1 ASSRTVVQETQY
TRBJ1-2 TRBV7-9 ASSPRDYGYT
TRBJ2-3 TRBV7-3 ASSAGLAGHTDTQY
TRBJ1-2 TRBV30 ACSPGHPGTLAPNYGYT
TRBJ2-7 TRBV5-4 ASSFPGTGEPYEQY
TRBJ2-7 TRBV29-1 SVDVLGGYEQY
TRBJ1-2 TRBV20-1 SQPRGYGYT
TRBJ1-1 TRBV11-2 ASSSDRGRDEF